Following are 19 T cell receptor beta chains from one sample sequenced in a study of T cell repertoires in cytomegalovirus infection. One entry per CDR3 protein results from TCRdb running MiXCR on the reads. The sample has 100,000 or so distinct CDR3 sequences, under 25% seen once; the top ten hold roughly two fifths. The source material was CD8+ T cells from PBMCs. All receptors derive from a human donor in good health (CMV status not recorded). Some clones in this sample may be carry-over from other donors' samples.

In its sample, this clonotype was seen a few times. The chain has TRBV11-2 and TRBJ1-2; D perhaps matches TRBD1 (6 bases). Trimming removed 5 bases at V and 10 bases at J, with 26 bases between. CDR3 length: 16 amino acids. From germline, CDR1 is SGHAT and CDR2 FQNNGV. CDR3 bases: TGTGCCAGCAGCCTCGAAGGTGCTCTGCGGGGGCAGTACTACACCTTC. Amino acid sequence: CASSLEGALRGQYYTF.

The V and J genes are TRBV4-3 and TRBJ2-7; D may be TRBD2 (6 bases). The germline V gene has CDR1 LGHNA and CDR2 YSLEER. The length of the CDR3 is 15 residues. V gave up 0 bases and J gave up 2 bases, with 11 bases separating them. The CDR3 region is CASSQDGGPPYEQYF. The CDR3 DNA sequence: TGCGCCAGCAGCCAAGACGGGGGTCCTCCCTACGAGCAGTACTTC.

The gene calls are TRBV5-1 and TRBJ2-7, with unresolved D. Deletions cut 3 bases from V and 3 bases from J, with 10 bases between. The CDR3 sequence is 13 residues long. Germline CDR1 is SGHRS and CDR2 is YFSETQ. The CDR3 DNA is TGCGCCAGCAGCTCGCACCACGGCTACGAGCAGTACTTC. It encodes CASSSHHGYEQYF. The whole variable domain, remainder taken from reference TRBV5-1 and TRBJ2-7, is KAGVTQTPRYLIKTRGQQVTLSCSPISGHRSVSWYQQTPGQGLQFLFEYFSETQRNKGNFPGRFSGRQFSNSRSEMNVSTLELGDSALYLCASSSHHGYEQYFGPGTRLTVT.

V usage is TRBV7-9 and J usage is TRBJ2-7; 9 bases are a match to TRBD2. The CDR3 contains 16 residues. The V segment lost 5 bases and the J segment 2 bases; nucleotides outside the gene matches: 10. Germline V gene data show CDR1 as SEHNR and CDR2 as FQNEAQ (reference sequence). The CDR3 nucleotides read TGTGCCAGCAGCCCCCCGGCGGGAGGGCCGACCTACGAGCAGTACTTC. This gives the protein CASSPPAGGPTYEQYF.

V gene TRBV9 combines with J gene TRBJ2-5; tentatively, D is TRBD1 or TRBD2 (5 bases each). Per germline, CDR1 SGDLS and CDR2 YYNGEE. This CDR3 contains 14 residues. V was trimmed by 4 bases and J by 2 bases, leaving 12 bases between them. DNA of the CDR3: TGTGCCAGCAGCCACCGGGACGATCAAGAGACCCAGTACTTC. The encoded protein is CASSHRDDQETQYF.

This clonotype turned up a few times. The CDR3 loop is CASSPGRGNEQFF. The CDR3 DNA sequence: TGTGCCAGCAGTCCGGGACGAGGCAATGAGCAGTTCTTC. The chain recombines TRBV12-3 or TRBV12-4 with TRBJ2-1; tentatively, D is TRBD1 or TRBD2 (5 bases each). The ends were cut back, 5 bases at V and 6 bases at J, with 11 bases in the middle. The CDR3 is 13 amino acids.

This clonotype was seen more than once but under ten times. V is TRBV12-3 or TRBV12-4 and J is TRBJ2-7; 7 nucleotides line up with TRBD2. The CDR3 is 15 residues long. V lost 5 bases, J lost 2 bases, and 9 bases stayed unmatched. CDR3 residues: CASSPAWGGAYEQYF. The CDR3 DNA reads TGTGCCAGCAGTCCGGCGTGGGGGGGGGCCTACGAGCAGTACTTC.

This clonotype was recorded a few times. CDR3: CSVEGRGDTQYF. CDR3 sequence (DNA): TGCAGCGTTGAAGGCCGGGGAGATACGCAGTATTTT. The chain combines TRBV29-1 with TRBJ2-3; D might be TRBD2 (5 bases). Trimming pared 1 base from V and 5 bases from J, leaving 7 bases between. CDR1 is SQVTM and CDR2 is ANQGSEA in the germline V gene. The CDR3 is 12 residues long.

This clonotype was seen repeatedly, ten times or more. V gene TRBV7-6 combines with J gene TRBJ2-7, with 7 bases identical to TRBD1. Germline-derived CDR1 and CDR2 are SGHVS and FNYEAQ. This CDR3 spans 16 amino acids. V was clipped by 5 bases and J by 1 base; unmatched bases: 11. CDR3 coding DNA: TGTGCCAGCAGCGTCGGGACAGATCTCCCGTCCTACGAGCAGTACTTC. Translation gives CASSVGTDLPSYEQYF.

This clonotype was detected only a few times. The chain employs TRBV29-1 and TRBJ2-7, with D possibly being TRBD1 (9 bases). V was clipped by 2 bases and J by 1 base, with 18 bases between them. Germline lookup yields CDR1 SQVTM and CDR2 ANQGSEA. The CDR3 sequence is 16 residues long. The CDR3: CSVEIGRGQGSYEQYF. For the CDR3, the DNA is TGCAGCGTTGAAATCGGGAGGGGACAGGGTTCCTACGAGCAGTACTTC.

The gene calls are TRBV3-1 and TRBJ2-7, with D possibly being TRBD2 (5 bases). Per the germline V gene, CDR1 is LGHDT and CDR2 is YNNKEL (reference sequence). V lost 7 bases and J 7 bases, leaving 26 bases between the germline ends. The CDR3 consists of 16 residues. The CDR3 spells CASTSRPNSVGGEQYF. In DNA form, the CDR3 reads TGTGCCAGCACCAGTAGGCCGAATAGCGTGGGCGGGGAGCAGTACTTC.

This clonotype was observed many times. J is TRBJ2-1 and V is TRBV7-9; 8 bases are a match to TRBD1. Germline trimming cut 5 bases from V and 5 bases from J; bases unmatched to any gene: 11. This CDR3 region has 16 residues. Germline assignment: CDR1 SEHNR and CDR2 FQNEAQ (reference sequence). DNA for the CDR3: TGTGCCAGCAGCCCCCCATCCGGACAGGGCAACAATGAGCAGTTCTTC. The encoded protein is CASSPPSGQGNNEQFF.

The sample holds a few counts of this clonotype. This rearrangement joins TRBV5-1 to TRBJ1-1; perhaps TRBD1 as D (6 bases). This CDR3 has 14 residues. The ends were cut back, 2 bases at V and 0 bases at J, with 8 bases in the middle. The V gene's germline CDR1 is SGHRS and CDR2 YFSETQ. Written as DNA, the CDR3 is TGCGCCAGCAGCTTTACAGGGATGAACACTGAAGCTTTCTTT. Protein product: CASSFTGMNTEAFF.

In this sample, this clonotype turned up a few times. In DNA, the CDR3 is TGTGCCAGCAGCCGCCTTGGCTTAGGCGGCTACACCTTC. Translating gives CASSRLGLGGYTF. The chain recombines TRBV7-9 with TRBJ1-2; D not certain. V lost 5 bases to trimming and J lost 8 bases, with 15 bases between them. The germline gives CDR1 SEHNR, CDR2 FQNEAQ (reference sequence). The CDR3 spans 13 residues.

This clonotype is a singleton in its sample. The genes are TRBV4-3 and TRBJ1-4; no clear D gene. The CDR3 is 16 residues long. Germline CDR1 reads LGHNA; CDR2 reads YSLEER. The germline V and J ends were trimmed by 3 bases and 5 bases, with 16 bases remaining between them. CDR3 region: CASSHPTGEPNEKLFF. CDR3 nucleotide sequence: TGCGCCAGCAGCCACCCGACCGGGGAACCGAATGAAAAACTGTTTTTT.

This clonotype came up a few times. V gene TRBV29-1 combines with J gene TRBJ2-1; D assignment may be TRBD1 or TRBD2 (5 bases each). V shed 2 bases and J shed 2 bases, with 13 bases lying between them. The CDR3 loop spans 15 amino acids. CDR1 SQVTM and CDR2 ANQGSEA come from the germline V gene. CDR3 sequence: CSVELGTEAYNEQFF. In DNA form, the CDR3 reads TGCAGCGTTGAATTGGGGACCGAGGCCTACAATGAGCAGTTCTTC.

The chain couples TRBV20-1 to TRBJ2-1; TRBD2 aligns across 9 bases. The trim removed 6 bases at V and 6 bases at J, leaving 15 bases unmatched. The CDR3 extends over 16 amino acids. Germline assignment: CDR1 DFQATT and CDR2 SNEGSKA (reference sequence). The CDR3 region is CSAIADLFSGSNEQFF. CDR3 coding DNA: TGCAGTGCCATAGCAGATCTTTTTAGCGGGAGCAATGAGCAGTTCTTC.

This chain uses TRBV20-1 with TRBJ2-5, with D perhaps given as TRBD1 or TRBD2 (5 bases each). Trimming left V 1 base short and J 5 bases short, with 14 bases between. Germline V gives CDR1 DFQATT, CDR2 SNEGSKA (reference sequence). This CDR3 contains 14 residues. CDR3 nucleotides: TGCAGTGCTAGAGCAGGTCGTGAGGGGGAGACCCAGTACTTC. Protein sequence: CSARAGREGETQYF.

The rearrangement uses TRBV5-1 and TRBJ2-1; 14 bases line up with TRBD2. Trimming took 3 bases from V and 1 from J; bases not matched to a gene: 6. The CDR3 has 18 residues. The germline V gene encodes CDR1 SGHRS and CDR2 YFSETQ. CDR3: CASSSGLAGASSYNEQFF. In DNA form, the CDR3 reads TGCGCCAGCAGCTCGGGACTAGCGGGGGCATCGTCCTACAATGAGCAGTTCTTC.